The following is a T cell receptor (beta chain) sequence with its context. MiXCR, applied by TCRdb to the 5' RACE reads, yields one record per CDR3 protein. The sample includes more than 45,000 distinct CDR3 sequences, roughly a tenth of them seen just once. The sample comes from a study of T-cell memory formation after mild COVID-19. The CDR3 has 17 residues. CDR1 is MGHDK, CDR2 SYGVNS, per germline. The V and J ends lost 3 bases and 3 bases, in that order; junction bases with no gene match: 7. The sequencing input was PBMCs or a T cell subset sorted from them (not recorded which). The chain joins TRBV25-1 to TRBJ2-6, with 8 bases identical to TRBD2. The TCR originated in an adult woman who had mild COVID-19 (a few samples of this study predate the infection). Cell type and time point are not known. The CDR3 DNA follows: TGTGCCAGCAGTGACGGGGGGGCCGAGAGTGGGGCCAACGTCCTGACTTTC. Encoded protein: CASSDGGAESGANVLTF.